The rows below give T cell receptor beta chains drawn from one sample of a study of long-term antiretroviral therapy in people with HIV. Clones were sequenced by immunoSEQ multiplex PCR, and TCRdb holds only the in-frame ones, with some missing. This table has tens of thousands of clones, roughly 82% appearing once. The sequencing used unsorted PBMCs, collected 0.3 years after starting antiretroviral therapy. Source of these receptors: a middle-aged man with HIV. The CDR3 runs from the conserved cysteine through the conserved F or W. A D gene is named only where the DNA matches it firmly. Clone size is shown for a subset of rows, as once, few, many or a class of expanded clone.

DNA | CDR3 | D | J | V | size
TGTGCCAGCAGTGATCCCGCTAGCCTCCTACGCGAGCAGTACTTC | CASSDPASLLREQYF | NA | TRBJ2-7 | TRBV2 | NA
TGTGCCAGCAGCCGCCCCCGTGGACCCCTCCACTTT | CASSRPRGPLHF | NA | TRBJ1-6 | TRBV7-6 | NA
TGTGCCAGCAGTGAAGCTGTGGAACCTAGCAATCAGCCCCAGCATTTT | CASSEAVEPSNQPQHF | NA | TRBJ1-5 | TRBV6-1 | few
TGTGCCAGCAGCCATGACTGGTACACCGGGGAGCTGTTTTTT | CASSHDWYTGELFF | NA | TRBJ2-2 | TRBV13 | NA
TGTGCCAGCGGAACTGACAGGGGCAATCAGCCCCAGCATTTT | CASGTDRGNQPQHF | TRBD1 | TRBJ1-5 | TRBV6-5 | NA
TGTGCCAGCTCACCAGGTACAAGAAATTCTTACGAGCAGTACTTC | CASSPGTRNSYEQYF | NA | TRBJ2-7 | TRBV18 | NA
TGCGCCAGCAGCTTGATGTGGGCGGGGGGGGACAAAAACATTCAGTACTTC | CASSLMWAGGDKNIQYF | TRBD2 | TRBJ2-4 | TRBV5-1 | NA
TGTGCCAGCAGCTTTAGGAGCAATCAGCCCCCCCAGCATTTT | CASSFRSNQPPQHF | NA | TRBJ1-5 | TRBV5-8 | NA
TGTGCCAGCTCACCGACGTTTAGCGGGAGAGGGAACACCGGGGAGCTGTTTTTT | CASSPTFSGRGNTGELFF | TRBD2 | TRBJ2-2 | TRBV18 | NA
TGTGCCAGCAGCCCCCGGCAAGGACTGACAAATTCACCCCTCCACTTT | CASSPRQGLTNSPLHF | NA | TRBJ1-6 | TRBV7-2 | once
TGTGCCAGCAGCCGAACCCGCAGGGGGATCGCCTTGAACACTGAAGCTTTCTTT | CASSRTRRGIALNTEAFF | TRBD1 | TRBJ1-1 | TRBV7-9 | NA
TGCGCCAGCAGCCAAGGGTCGGGGGCCTCCTACGAGCAGTACTTC | CASSQGSGASYEQYF | NA | TRBJ2-7 | TRBV4-3 | NA
TGTGCCAGTAGTCCCAGAGGTGGGGGGGACAGCTACTCCTACGAGCAGTACTTC | CASSPRGGGDSYSYEQYF | NA | TRBJ2-7 | TRBV19 | NA
TGCAGCGTTGAAGAGGGGGGGGCTAACACCGGGGAGCTGTTTTTT | CSVEEGGANTGELFF | NA | TRBJ2-2 | TRBV29-1 | NA
TGTGCCAGCAGATTGGGGGGTCAGTATGGCTACACCTTC | CASRLGGQYGYTF | NA | TRBJ1-2 | TRBV28 | NA
TGCGCCAGCAGCTTGTCGTCTTCGTGGGGGGCTGGAAACACCATATATTTT | CASSLSSSWGAGNTIYF | NA | TRBJ1-3 | TRBV5-1 | few
TGTGCCAGCAGTTTCGGCGGACTAGCGTTCACAGATACGCAGTATTTT | CASSFGGLAFTDTQYF | TRBD2 | TRBJ2-3 | TRBV27 | NA
TGTGCCAGCAGTGAGGACGACAGTGGGACTGAAGCTTTCTTT | CASSEDDSGTEAFF | NA | TRBJ1-1 | TRBV6-1 | NA
TGTGCCAGCTCAGCCGGGACGAGCGGGTTTGAGCAGTTCTTC | CASSAGTSGFEQFF | NA | TRBJ2-1 | TRBV18 | NA
TGTGCCAGCAGCTTAGTCGGGGATGAAAGATACGAGCAGTACTTC | CASSLVGDERYEQYF | NA | TRBJ2-7 | TRBV7-2 | NA
TGTGCCAGCAGTTTGGTGGCCAGTGACTACGAGCAGTACTTC | CASSLVASDYEQYF | NA | TRBJ2-7 | TRBV27 | few
TGTGCCAGCAGCTTATTTCCTAGGGGACCTCGGAACACTGAAGCTTTCTTT | CASSLFPRGPRNTEAFF | NA | TRBJ1-1 | TRBV7-3 | NA
TGTGCCAGTAGTATAGATATGGGAACAAAGAACACTGAAGCTTTCTTT | CASSIDMGTKNTEAFF | NA | TRBJ1-1 | TRBV19 | NA
TGTGCCAGCAGCTACCGGACAGAGGGAGCCCACGGCTACACCTTC | CASSYRTEGAHGYTF | NA | TRBJ1-2 | TRBV6-5 | NA
TGCAGCGTGGGACAGCCTAATTCACCCCTCCACTTT | CSVGQPNSPLHF | TRBD1 | TRBJ1-6 | TRBV29-1 | few
TGTGCCAGCAGCGCCCGCTCTAGGTCGGACACTGAAGCTTTCTTT | CASSARSRSDTEAFF | NA | TRBJ1-1 | TRBV7-9 | NA
TGTGCCAGCAGTCCGTTCACAGTGAACACTGAAGCTTTCTTT | CASSPFTVNTEAFF | NA | TRBJ1-1 | TRBV27 | once
TGCGCCAGCAGCTTGACAGGGGCCAACACCGGGGAGCTGTTTTTT | CASSLTGANTGELFF | TRBD1 | TRBJ2-2 | TRBV5-1 | once